These T cell receptor beta chains were read from a single sample in a study of cytomegalovirus exposure and HLA in healthy donors. The protocol was immunoSEQ multiplex PCR, while the TCRdb copy is restricted to in-frame clones and leaves out a portion. The data show 100,000 to 150,000 clones, with approximately 80% seen just once and 0.24% held by the top ten. Sequences were obtained from PBMCs. The origin of the receptors is a man aged 45 to 65 in good health and CMV-seronegative. The CDR3 runs from the conserved cysteine through the conserved F or W. The order of the fields is D gene, J gene, clone size, V gene, CDR3 DNA, CDR3 protein. D genes are given only for firm matches. Only some rows state a clone size, as once, few, many or a class for expanded clones.

d_gene: -; j_gene: TRBJ1-1; abundance: -; v_gene: TRBV14; CDR3nt: TGTGCCAGCAGCCAAGATATCCAGGGGACTGAAGCTTTCTTT; CDR3aa: CASSQDIQGTEAFF
d_gene: TRBD1; j_gene: TRBJ2-7; abundance: -; v_gene: TRBV4-3; CDR3nt: TGCGCCAGCAGCCAAGGAAGGGACAGGTTCCACGAGCAGTACTTC; CDR3aa: CASSQGRDRFHEQYF
d_gene: TRBD2; j_gene: TRBJ2-1; abundance: -; v_gene: TRBV19; CDR3nt: TGTGCCAGTAGCCTGACTAGCGGGGGGTTCGGTGAGCAGTTCTTC; CDR3aa: CASSLTSGGFGEQFF
d_gene: -; j_gene: TRBJ2-2; abundance: -; v_gene: TRBV4-1; CDR3nt: TGCGCCAGCAGCCAAGAGCTACCCGGGTCGAACACCGGGGAGCTGTTTTTT; CDR3aa: CASSQELPGSNTGELFF
d_gene: -; j_gene: TRBJ1-4; abundance: -; v_gene: TRBV15; CDR3nt: TGTGCCACAATTGCTGGGGGCAATGAAAAACTGTTTTTT; CDR3aa: CATIAGGNEKLFF
d_gene: TRBD2; j_gene: TRBJ2-1; abundance: -; v_gene: TRBV6-1; CDR3nt: TGTGCCAGCAGCCTCGGGACTAGTCACAATGAGCAGTTCTTC; CDR3aa: CASSLGTSHNEQFF
d_gene: TRBD2; j_gene: TRBJ2-3; abundance: -; v_gene: TRBV6-1; CDR3nt: TGTGCCAGCAGTGAAGGCGGGAGCCTTTACACAGATACGCAGTATTTT; CDR3aa: CASSEGGSLYTDTQYF
d_gene: -; j_gene: TRBJ2-5; abundance: -; v_gene: TRBV2; CDR3nt: TGTGCCAGGTTCGACAGGACCAGAGAGACCCAGTACTTC; CDR3aa: CARFDRTRETQYF
d_gene: TRBD2; j_gene: TRBJ2-3; abundance: once; v_gene: TRBV13; CDR3nt: TGTGCCAGCAGCTTAGCGGGAGGAGGTTTAGATACGCAGTATTTT; CDR3aa: CASSLAGGGLDTQYF
d_gene: -; j_gene: TRBJ1-5; abundance: few; v_gene: TRBV7-6; CDR3nt: TGTGCCAGCAGCTTAAGGGGGTGGAGTGAGCGCAATCAGCCCCAGCATTTT; CDR3aa: CASSLRGWSERNQPQHF
d_gene: -; j_gene: TRBJ2-2; abundance: -; v_gene: TRBV9; CDR3nt: TGTGCCAGCAGCGGAGGGCTAGTCACCGGGGAGCTGTTTTTT; CDR3aa: CASSGGLVTGELFF
d_gene: TRBD1; j_gene: TRBJ1-5; abundance: few; v_gene: TRBV6-1; CDR3nt: TGTGCCAGCAGTGAACTCGACAGGGGAGGGTATCAGCCCCAGCATTTT; CDR3aa: CASSELDRGGYQPQHF
d_gene: TRBD1; j_gene: TRBJ2-3; abundance: -; v_gene: TRBV7-9; CDR3nt: TGTGCCAGCAGCCCTCAGGGGGACACAGATACGCAGTATTTT; CDR3aa: CASSPQGDTDTQYF
d_gene: -; j_gene: TRBJ1-6; abundance: -; v_gene: TRBV27; CDR3nt: TGTGCCAGCAGCGGGCAGGGGCTTTCACCCCTCCACTTT; CDR3aa: CASSGQGLSPLHF
d_gene: TRBD1; j_gene: TRBJ2-5; abundance: -; v_gene: TRBV30; CDR3nt: TGTGCCTGGAGTGTACTAACAGGGGGGATCGAGACCCAGTACTTC; CDR3aa: CAWSVLTGGIETQYF
d_gene: -; j_gene: TRBJ2-7; abundance: -; v_gene: TRBV5-4; CDR3nt: TGTGCCAGCAGCTTGGGAGTGGGGCAGGGAACCTACGAGCAGTACTTC; CDR3aa: CASSLGVGQGTYEQYF
d_gene: -; j_gene: TRBJ2-7; abundance: -; v_gene: TRBV5-1; CDR3nt: TGCGCCAGCAGCCCCCTGAGGCTTTCCTACGAGCAGTACTTC; CDR3aa: CASSPLRLSYEQYF
d_gene: TRBD1; j_gene: TRBJ2-2; abundance: few; v_gene: TRBV7-3; CDR3nt: TGTGCCAGCAGCTTGACAGGGGGAGACACCGGGGAGCTGTTTTTT; CDR3aa: CASSLTGGDTGELFF
d_gene: -; j_gene: TRBJ1-1; abundance: once; v_gene: TRBV21-1; CDR3nt: TGTGCCAGCAGCAAAGTGGCGGTGAACACTGAAGCTTTCTTT; CDR3aa: CASSKVAVNTEAFF
d_gene: -; j_gene: TRBJ2-7; abundance: once; v_gene: TRBV23-1; CDR3nt: TGCGCCAGCAGTCACAGTCTGCAGTACTTC; CDR3aa: CASSHSLQYF
d_gene: TRBD1; j_gene: TRBJ1-1; abundance: -; v_gene: TRBV7-6; CDR3nt: TGTGCCGGCAGCCCCCGGACAGGCATGAACACTGAAGCTTTCTTT; CDR3aa: CAGSPRTGMNTEAFF
d_gene: TRBD2; j_gene: TRBJ2-1; abundance: few; v_gene: TRBV10-2; CDR3nt: TGCGCCAGCGGCTCGGGGCTAGCGGGAGTAGTAAATGAGCAGTTCTTC; CDR3aa: CASGSGLAGVVNEQFF
d_gene: -; j_gene: TRBJ1-4; abundance: -; v_gene: TRBV4-3; CDR3nt: TGCGCCAGCAGCCAAGATCACTCCACAGGGTCCAAACTGTTTTTT; CDR3aa: CASSQDHSTGSKLFF
d_gene: TRBD1; j_gene: TRBJ2-5; abundance: -; v_gene: TRBV5-1; CDR3nt: TGCGCCAGCAGACTGCTTGGGACAGGGGTAGAGACCCAGTACTTC; CDR3aa: CASRLLGTGVETQYF
d_gene: TRBD2; j_gene: TRBJ2-1; abundance: -; v_gene: TRBV15; CDR3nt: TGTGCCACCAGCAGAGTAAGGCCGGGACTAGTCCATGAGCAGTTCTTC; CDR3aa: CATSRVRPGLVHEQFF
d_gene: -; j_gene: TRBJ1-5; abundance: -; v_gene: TRBV19; CDR3nt: TGTGCCAGTAGTATGCGGCAGCCGCCCCAGCATTTT; CDR3aa: CASSMRQPPQHF
d_gene: -; j_gene: TRBJ2-7; abundance: -; v_gene: TRBV5-6; CDR3nt: TGTGCCAGCAGCTTGGTTTCGTATTCCTACGAGCAGTACTTC; CDR3aa: CASSLVSYSYEQYF
d_gene: -; j_gene: TRBJ2-7; abundance: -; v_gene: TRBV7-7; CDR3nt: TGTGCTAGCAGCCTCGACAGGACCAACAACGAGCAGTACTTC; CDR3aa: CASSLDRTNNEQYF
d_gene: -; j_gene: TRBJ1-1; abundance: -; v_gene: TRBV25-1; CDR3nt: TGTGCCAGCAGTGAATCCCATAACACTGAAGCTTTCTTT; CDR3aa: CASSESHNTEAFF
d_gene: TRBD1; j_gene: TRBJ1-2; abundance: -; v_gene: TRBV27; CDR3nt: TGTGCCAGCAGTTCACAGGGGAGAGGCTACACCTTC; CDR3aa: CASSSQGRGYTF
d_gene: -; j_gene: TRBJ2-3; abundance: once; v_gene: TRBV18; CDR3nt: TGTGCCAGCTCACCACGGGGGGATGGCACAGATACGCAGTATTTT; CDR3aa: CASSPRGDGTDTQYF
d_gene: -; j_gene: TRBJ2-3; abundance: -; v_gene: TRBV9; CDR3nt: TGTGCCAGCAGCCAGAACCCCAGAGATACGCAGTATTTT; CDR3aa: CASSQNPRDTQYF
d_gene: TRBD2; j_gene: TRBJ2-5; abundance: -; v_gene: TRBV28; CDR3nt: TGTGCCAGCAGTTCCCTTGGACTAGCGGGGGGCCTAAAGACCCAGTACTTC; CDR3aa: CASSSLGLAGGLKTQYF
d_gene: -; j_gene: TRBJ2-3; abundance: -; v_gene: TRBV29-1; CDR3nt: TGCAGCGTTGAGAAACCCCCGCCTAGCCCCACAGATACGCAGTATTTT; CDR3aa: CSVEKPPPSPTDTQYF
d_gene: TRBD2; j_gene: TRBJ2-1; abundance: -; v_gene: TRBV7-6; CDR3nt: TGTGCCAGCAGCTTTGTCCTAGCGGGAGTAGGGGATGAGCAGTTCTTC; CDR3aa: CASSFVLAGVGDEQFF
d_gene: -; j_gene: TRBJ2-5; abundance: -; v_gene: TRBV7-9; CDR3nt: TGTGCCAGCAGCTTAGACAGGGGGGGAGAGACCCAGTACTTC; CDR3aa: CASSLDRGGETQYF
d_gene: TRBD2; j_gene: TRBJ2-2; abundance: -; v_gene: TRBV29-1; CDR3nt: TGCAGCGTCTCCGGACTAGCGGGAGGGACCGGGGAGCTGTTTTTT; CDR3aa: CSVSGLAGGTGELFF
d_gene: TRBD1; j_gene: TRBJ2-2; abundance: once; v_gene: TRBV7-2; CDR3nt: TGTGCCAGCAGCCCGCCCCAGGGGGCAGGGGGCGGGGAGCTGTTTTTT; CDR3aa: CASSPPQGAGGGELFF
d_gene: -; j_gene: TRBJ2-6; abundance: -; v_gene: TRBV5-6; CDR3nt: TGTGCCGGCAGCTTTATTACAGTGAACTCTGGGGCCAACGTCCTGACTTTC; CDR3aa: CAGSFITVNSGANVLTF
d_gene: -; j_gene: TRBJ1-2; abundance: once; v_gene: TRBV7-6; CDR3nt: TGTGCCAGCACTATCATGGACTATGGCTACACCTTC; CDR3aa: CASTIMDYGYTF